The 11 T cell receptor beta chains below were found in one sample sequenced in a study of T cell repertoires in cytomegalovirus infection. TCRdb re-analysed the reads in MiXCR, keeping a single row per CDR3 protein. The data contain around 630,000 distinct CDR3 sequences, approximately 24% of them singletons. The sequencing sample was made of CD8+ T cells from PBMCs. The source of these receptors is a human donor in good health (CMV status not recorded). Some clones in this sample may be carry-over from other donors' samples.

This clonotype was recorded a few times. This chain uses TRBV28 with TRBJ1-1; 7 bases are shared with TRBD1. CDR1 MDHEN and CDR2 SYDVKM come from the germline V gene. The length of the CDR3 is 13 residues. V lost 7 bases, J lost 4 bases, and 6 bases stayed unmatched. As DNA, the CDR3 is TGTGCCAGCAACTTGTCAGGGGGCACTGAAGCTTTCTTT. Protein sequence: CASNLSGGTEAFF.

The genes are TRBV6-2 or TRBV6-3 and TRBJ1-5, with unresolved D. Germline V gives CDR1 MNHEY, CDR2 SVGEGT. The CDR3 covers 16 residues. V lost 4 bases, J lost 2 bases, and 15 bases lay in between. CDR3 nucleotide sequence: TGTGCCAGCAGTTTGAGACAAATCTGGGGCAATCAGCCCCAGCATTTT. Protein: CASSLRQIWGNQPQHF.

This clonotype showed up many times. The J gene is TRBJ1-2, the V gene TRBV7-9, with 11 bases lining up with TRBD1. The CDR3 totals 18 residues. J lost 2 bases, V lost 5 bases, and 13 bases had no gene match. Germline assignment: CDR1 SEHNR and CDR2 FQNEAQ (reference sequence). CDR3 sequence reads: CASSLLPDRGRWNYGYTF. CDR3 nucleotide sequence: TGTGCCAGCAGCCTCCTCCCGGACAGGGGGCGATGGAACTATGGCTACACCTTC.

A few counts support this clonotype. The rearrangement uses TRBV7-9 and TRBJ1-4, with D possibly TRBD1 on 6 matching bases. The germline V and J ends were trimmed by 2 bases and 7 bases, with 14 bases remaining between them. Germline V lookup: CDR1 SEHNR, CDR2 FQNEAQ (reference sequence). This CDR3 is 15 amino acids long. The CDR3 loop reads CASSLRGQGVEKLFF. In nucleotides, the CDR3 is TGTGCCAGCAGCTTACGGGGGCAGGGAGTTGAAAAACTGTTTTTT.

This sequence joins TRBV5-4 and TRBJ2-1; the D gene could be TRBD1 or TRBD2 (5 bases each). V shed 4 bases and J shed 0 bases, with 11 bases lying between them. The germline CDR1 and CDR2 sequences are SGHNT and YYREEE (reference sequence). This CDR3 contains 15 residues. The CDR3 is CASSEGTDSYNEQFF. The CDR3 nucleotides read TGTGCCAGCAGCGAAGGGACGGACTCCTACAATGAGCAGTTCTTC.

The chain carries TRBV19 and TRBJ2-1, with TRBD1 as a possible D gene (6 bases). The V gene's germline CDR1 is LNHDA and CDR2 SQIVND (reference sequence). The V end lost 5 bases, the J end lost 3 bases, and 14 bases lay between the germline ends. The CDR3 totals 15 residues. CDR3 in DNA: TGTGCCAGTAGTTTAGCGAGGGGGTACTACAATGAGCAGTTCTTC. Translating gives CASSLARGYYNEQFF.

About this clonotype itself: This sequence may be a read error, since a much larger clone differs from it by one base. The chain links TRBV28 to TRBJ2-5, with TRBD1 as a possible D gene (5 bases). Trimming shortened V by 2 bases and J by 5 bases, and 15 bases separated the two germline ends. This CDR3 is built from 15 residues. The germline V gene encodes CDR1 MDHEN and CDR2 SYDVKM. The CDR3 region has the DNA TGTGCCAGCAGTTTAAACGTGGGGCCAAAGGAGACCCAGTACTTC. It codes for CASSLNVGPKETQYF.

The chain joins TRBV9 to TRBJ2-1; D may correspond to TRBD1 or TRBD2 (5 bases each). The length of the CDR3 is 16 residues. Trimming took off 2 bases at V and 0 bases at J, with 12 bases between the two ends. CDR1 and CDR2 from the germline V gene are SGDLS and YYNGEE. This CDR3 is CASSVGTVSSYNEQFF. CDR3 nucleotide sequence: TGTGCCAGCAGCGTGGGGACCGTCAGCTCCTACAATGAGCAGTTCTTC.

This clonotype was observed a single time. V is TRBV29-1 and J is TRBJ2-1, with D hard to call. V was trimmed by 1 base and J by 5 bases, leaving 9 bases between them. The CDR3 covers 13 residues. Germline assignment: CDR1 SQVTM and CDR2 ANQGSEA. The CDR3 DNA reads TGCAGCGTTGAAGGGGTTTCCCACAATGAGCAGTTCTTC. Translation gives CSVEGVSHNEQFF.

The chain links TRBV6-2 or TRBV6-3 to TRBJ2-5; D is possibly TRBD2 (5 bases). Trimming cost V 6 bases and J 4 bases, with 18 bases left between them. The CDR3 is 15 residues long. Germline loops: CDR1 MNHEY, CDR2 SVGEGT. DNA of the CDR3: TGTGCCAGCAGCGACATACAGAGGGATGGAGAGACCCAGTACTTC. Translation: CASSDIQRDGETQYF.

This clonotype has only a few counts. The chain recombines TRBV12-3 or TRBV12-4 with TRBJ2-7; D remains ambiguous. The length of the CDR3 is 13 residues. Trimming took off 3 bases at V and 5 bases at J, with 11 bases between the two ends. The CDR3 here is CASSLGKGHEQYV. The CDR3, as DNA: TGTGCCAGCAGTTTGGGAAAGGGCCACGAGCAGTACGTC.